This is a list of T cell receptor beta chains from one sample in a study of blood T cell repertoires in COVID-19. The protocol was immunoSEQ multiplex PCR, while the TCRdb copy is restricted to in-frame clones and leaves out a portion. The sample holds about 49,000 clones, 80% to 85% seen once. The material sequenced was peripheral blood. These receptors originate from a man in his forties or fifties with acute or convalescent COVID-19. CDR3s include the opening cysteine and the closing phenylalanine or tryptophan. The order of the fields is V gene, J gene, D gene, clone size, CDR3 protein, CDR3 DNA. The D gene is left open where the match is weak. The listing skips clone size in some rows; elsewhere it reads once, few, many or a size class.

v_gene: TRBV9; j_gene: TRBJ2-4; d_gene: .; abundance: once; CDR3aa: CASSGTGRGKNIQYF; CDR3nt: TGTGCCAGCAGCGGAACAGGACGGGGGAAAAACATTCAGTACTTC
v_gene: TRBV19; j_gene: TRBJ1-2; d_gene: .; abundance: .; CDR3aa: CASSRTADYGYTF; CDR3nt: TGTGCCAGTAGTAGGACAGCGGACTATGGCTACACCTTC
v_gene: TRBV5-1; j_gene: TRBJ2-2; d_gene: .; abundance: .; CDR3aa: CASSPGIGNTGELFF; CDR3nt: TGCGCCAGCAGCCCAGGAATAGGGAACACCGGGGAGCTGTTTTTT
v_gene: TRBV29-1; j_gene: TRBJ2-7; d_gene: TRBD1; abundance: .; CDR3aa: CSVAPGTGPYEQYF; CDR3nt: TGCAGCGTAGCTCCCGGGACAGGGCCCTACGAGCAGTACTTC
v_gene: TRBV27; j_gene: TRBJ2-7; d_gene: .; abundance: .; CDR3aa: CASSFSLATVGYEQYF; CDR3nt: TGTGCCAGCAGTTTCTCACTAGCTACGGTGGGGTACGAGCAGTACTTC
v_gene: TRBV7-6; j_gene: TRBJ1-5; d_gene: .; abundance: .; CDR3aa: CASSLGSSANQPQHF; CDR3nt: TGTGCCAGCAGCTTAGGGTCCAGCGCCAATCAGCCCCAGCATTTT
v_gene: TRBV6-6; j_gene: TRBJ1-3; d_gene: .; abundance: few; CDR3aa: CASSSDISGNTIYF; CDR3nt: TGTGCCAGCAGTTCCGACATCTCTGGAAACACCATATATTTT
v_gene: TRBV6-5; j_gene: TRBJ1-2; d_gene: .; abundance: few; CDR3aa: CASITTGGFLYGYTF; CDR3nt: TGTGCCAGCATAACCACAGGCGGATTTTTGTATGGCTACACCTTC
v_gene: TRBV2; j_gene: TRBJ1-5; d_gene: TRBD1; abundance: .; CDR3aa: CASTTGGNSNQPQHF; CDR3nt: TGTGCCAGCACCACAGGGGGCAATAGCAATCAGCCCCAGCATTTT
v_gene: TRBV6-6; j_gene: TRBJ2-7; d_gene: .; abundance: .; CDR3aa: CASSFGQTPYEQYF; CDR3nt: TGTGCCAGCAGTTTTGGACAGACTCCCTACGAGCAGTACTTC
v_gene: TRBV7-2; j_gene: TRBJ1-4; d_gene: .; abundance: .; CDR3aa: CASSPTGSNEKLFF; CDR3nt: TGTGCCAGCAGCCCCACAGGGAGTAATGAAAAACTGTTTTTT
v_gene: TRBV2; j_gene: TRBJ1-1; d_gene: .; abundance: .; CDR3aa: CASVRLLNTEAFF; CDR3nt: TGTGCCAGCGTCCGACTGTTGAACACTGAAGCTTTCTTT
v_gene: TRBV30; j_gene: TRBJ1-3; d_gene: .; abundance: .; CDR3aa: CAWSTGSGNTIYF; CDR3nt: TGTGCCTGGAGTACGGGATCAGGAAACACCATATATTTT
v_gene: TRBV10-3; j_gene: TRBJ2-7; d_gene: .; abundance: .; CDR3aa: CAIRTTGGGEQYF; CDR3nt: TGTGCCATCAGAACAACAGGGGGGGGCGAGCAGTACTTC
v_gene: TRBV5-4; j_gene: TRBJ2-6; d_gene: TRBD2; abundance: .; CDR3aa: CASSFGGYGANVLTF; CDR3nt: TGTGCCAGCAGCTTCGGGGGGTACGGGGCCAACGTCCTGACTTTC
v_gene: TRBV28; j_gene: TRBJ2-7; d_gene: TRBD1; abundance: once; CDR3aa: CASSRTGEYEQYF; CDR3nt: TGTGCCAGCAGTAGGACAGGGGAATACGAGCAGTACTTC
v_gene: TRBV5-5; j_gene: TRBJ2-3; d_gene: TRBD2; abundance: .; CDR3aa: CASSLQTSLDTQYF; CDR3nt: TGTGCCAGCAGCCTACAGACTAGCTTGGATACGCAGTATTTT
v_gene: TRBV7-9; j_gene: TRBJ2-1; d_gene: TRBD2; abundance: few; CDR3aa: CASSGGLASSYNEQFF; CDR3nt: TGTGCCAGCAGCGGAGGACTAGCGAGCTCCTACAATGAGCAGTTCTTC
v_gene: TRBV7-9; j_gene: TRBJ2-3; d_gene: .; abundance: .; CDR3aa: CASSSRGAYPDTQYF; CDR3nt: TGTGCCAGCAGCTCCCGGGGGGCTTACCCAGATACGCAGTATTTT
v_gene: TRBV5-4; j_gene: TRBJ2-7; d_gene: .; abundance: .; CDR3aa: CASSSPTGAYEQYF; CDR3nt: TGTGCCAGCAGTTCGCCGACCGGAGCCTACGAGCAGTACTTC
v_gene: TRBV24-1; j_gene: TRBJ2-7; d_gene: TRBD2; abundance: .; CDR3aa: CATSDRGGLGKTYEQYF; CDR3nt: TGTGCCACCAGTGATCGCGGGGGACTGGGAAAAACCTACGAGCAGTACTTC
v_gene: TRBV6-2/TRBV6-3; j_gene: TRBJ1-5; d_gene: TRBD1; abundance: .; CDR3aa: CASSYWDRGFLGQPQHF; CDR3nt: TGTGCCAGCAGTTATTGGGACAGGGGATTTCTCGGTCAGCCCCAGCATTTT
v_gene: TRBV27; j_gene: TRBJ2-3; d_gene: TRBD2; abundance: .; CDR3aa: CASSLEAGTTDTQYF; CDR3nt: TGTGCCAGCAGTTTGGAAGCGGGAACTACAGATACGCAGTATTTT
v_gene: TRBV24-1; j_gene: TRBJ2-7; d_gene: .; abundance: .; CDR3aa: CATSDSRIYEQYF; CDR3nt: TGTGCCACCAGTGATTCCAGGATCTACGAGCAGTACTTC
v_gene: TRBV30; j_gene: TRBJ1-1; d_gene: .; abundance: .; CDR3aa: CAWSVGGNTEAFF; CDR3nt: TGTGCCTGGAGTGTAGGGGGGAACACTGAAGCTTTCTTT
v_gene: TRBV18; j_gene: TRBJ1-2; d_gene: TRBD1; abundance: .; CDR3aa: CASSRDRGPNYGYTF; CDR3nt: TGTGCCAGCTCACGCGACAGGGGTCCCAACTATGGCTACACCTTC
v_gene: TRBV10-2; j_gene: TRBJ1-5; d_gene: .; abundance: .; CDR3aa: CASGEKGDQPQHF; CDR3nt: TGCGCCAGCGGAGAAAAGGGAGATCAGCCCCAGCATTTT
v_gene: TRBV10-3; j_gene: TRBJ2-3; d_gene: TRBD1; abundance: .; CDR3aa: CAIKGQGLEGTQYF; CDR3nt: TGTGCCATCAAGGGACAGGGTCTGGAAGGTACGCAGTATTTT
v_gene: TRBV9; j_gene: TRBJ2-7; d_gene: .; abundance: .; CDR3aa: CASSVDWRGGYEQYF; CDR3nt: TGTGCCAGCAGCGTAGACTGGAGAGGCGGATACGAGCAGTACTTC
v_gene: TRBV12-3/TRBV12-4; j_gene: TRBJ1-6; d_gene: .; abundance: few; CDR3aa: CASGVTYNSPLHF; CDR3nt: TGTGCATCCGGGGTTACCTATAATTCACCCCTCCACTTT
v_gene: TRBV7-9; j_gene: TRBJ2-3; d_gene: .; abundance: .; CDR3aa: CASSPFLVTQFPSDTQYF; CDR3nt: TGTGCCAGCAGCCCCTTCCTAGTGACTCAGTTCCCGTCAGATACGCAGTATTTT
v_gene: TRBV4-1; j_gene: TRBJ2-1; d_gene: .; abundance: .; CDR3aa: CASSQGPTTYNEQFF; CDR3nt: TGCGCCAGCAGCCAGGGGCCGACCACATACAATGAGCAGTTCTTC
v_gene: TRBV20-1; j_gene: TRBJ2-3; d_gene: .; abundance: .; CDR3aa: CSARRADTQYF; CDR3nt: TGCAGTGCCCGAAGAGCGGATACGCAGTATTTT
v_gene: TRBV7-8; j_gene: TRBJ1-5; d_gene: .; abundance: .; CDR3aa: CASSFLQGSNQPQHF; CDR3nt: TGTGCCAGCAGCTTTCTGCAGGGTAGCAATCAGCCCCAGCATTTT
v_gene: TRBV24-1; j_gene: TRBJ2-7; d_gene: TRBD1; abundance: .; CDR3aa: CATSETGYEQYF; CDR3nt: TGTGCCACCAGTGAGACAGGGTACGAGCAGTACTTC
v_gene: TRBV6-1; j_gene: TRBJ1-3; d_gene: .; abundance: .; CDR3aa: CASSERGSGNTIYF; CDR3nt: TGTGCCAGCAGTGAACGGGGCTCTGGAAACACCATATATTTT
v_gene: TRBV11-2; j_gene: TRBJ2-3; d_gene: .; abundance: .; CDR3aa: CASSQGGDTQYF; CDR3nt: TGTGCCAGCAGCCAGGGGGGAGATACGCAGTATTTT
v_gene: TRBV19; j_gene: TRBJ2-1; d_gene: .; abundance: .; CDR3aa: CASSINGYNEQFF; CDR3nt: TGTGCCAGTAGTATAAACGGGTACAATGAGCAGTTCTTC
v_gene: TRBV9; j_gene: TRBJ2-7; d_gene: .; abundance: .; CDR3aa: CASSQAPSPSYEQYF; CDR3nt: TGTGCCAGCAGCCAGGCCCCGTCGCCCTCCTACGAGCAGTACTTC
v_gene: TRBV6-5; j_gene: TRBJ1-6; d_gene: .; abundance: .; CDR3aa: CASSYGEGSPLHF; CDR3nt: TGTGCCAGCAGTTACGGGGAGGGGTCACCCCTCCACTTT
v_gene: TRBV30; j_gene: TRBJ1-6; d_gene: .; abundance: .; CDR3aa: CAWSPGGANSPLHF; CDR3nt: TGTGCCTGGAGCCCCGGCGGGGCTAATTCACCCCTCCACTTT
v_gene: TRBV29-1; j_gene: TRBJ2-7; d_gene: .; abundance: .; CDR3aa: CSVVKRGEESYEQYF; CDR3nt: TGCAGCGTTGTAAAAAGGGGTGAGGAGAGTTACGAGCAGTACTTC
v_gene: TRBV20-1; j_gene: TRBJ1-2; d_gene: .; abundance: .; CDR3aa: CSARVQDGYTF; CDR3nt: TGCAGTGCTAGAGTGCAGGATGGCTACACCTTC
v_gene: TRBV9; j_gene: TRBJ2-2; d_gene: .; abundance: .; CDR3aa: CASSVGTNTGELFF; CDR3nt: TGTGCCAGCAGCGTAGGCACAAACACCGGGGAGCTGTTTTTT
v_gene: TRBV24-1; j_gene: TRBJ1-2; d_gene: .; abundance: .; CDR3aa: CATSDGPGDYGYTF; CDR3nt: TGTGCCACCAGTGATGGGCCAGGGGACTATGGCTACACCTTC
v_gene: TRBV5-6; j_gene: TRBJ2-7; d_gene: TRBD1; abundance: once; CDR3aa: CASRYDRGRTYEQYF; CDR3nt: TGTGCCAGCCGCTACGACAGGGGGCGAACCTACGAGCAGTACTTC
v_gene: TRBV6-2/TRBV6-3; j_gene: TRBJ2-1; d_gene: .; abundance: .; CDR3aa: CASSYSSSEQFF; CDR3nt: TGTGCCAGCAGTTACTCATCTTCTGAGCAGTTCTTC
v_gene: TRBV11-2; j_gene: TRBJ1-4; d_gene: .; abundance: .; CDR3aa: CASSPNSYEKLFF; CDR3nt: TGTGCCAGCAGCCCGAACTCCTATGAAAAACTGTTTTTT
v_gene: TRBV7-9; j_gene: TRBJ2-1; d_gene: .; abundance: .; CDR3aa: CASSPGLHNEQFF; CDR3nt: TGTGCCAGCAGCCCCGGACTCCACAATGAGCAGTTCTTC
v_gene: TRBV19; j_gene: TRBJ1-2; d_gene: .; abundance: few; CDR3aa: CASSIARGSNYGYTF; CDR3nt: TGTGCCAGTAGTATTGCGAGAGGATCTAACTATGGCTACACCTTC
v_gene: TRBV28; j_gene: TRBJ1-1; d_gene: .; abundance: few; CDR3aa: CASRNIRGEAFF; CDR3nt: TGTGCCAGCAGGAATATTCGAGGTGAAGCTTTCTTT